Below, 8 T cell receptor beta chains from the same sample are listed, as sequenced in a study of blood T cell repertoires in COVID-19. Profiling relied on immunoSEQ multiplex PCR, and the TCRdb table lists in-frame clones only, not all of them. The table lists about 280,000 clones, roughly 80% of them singletons. Specimen: PBMCs or T cells enriched from blood (not recorded which). The receptors here all came from a man between 35 and 55 years old who had been exposed to COVID-19.

The V gene is TRBV6-5, the J gene TRBJ2-3; D gene uncertain. The CDR3 sequence is 14 residues long. Germline CDR1 is MNHEY and CDR2 is SVGAGI. The V end was cut by 6 bases, the J end by 4 bases, with 14 bases between. For the CDR3, the DNA is TGTGCCAGCAGCTACCTGAGCCCTCCAGATACGCAGTATTTT. Amino acid sequence: CASSYLSPPDTQYF.

The rearrangement links TRBV5-1 to TRBJ1-3; D perhaps matches TRBD1 (6 bases). The CDR3 loop spans 15 amino acids. Trimming took 1 base from V and 0 from J, leaving 8 bases between them. Germline CDR1 is SGHRS and CDR2 is YFSETQ. CDR3 residues: CASSLQGGSGNTIYF. The CDR3 DNA follows: TGCGCCAGCAGCTTGCAAGGGGGCTCTGGAAACACCATATATTTT.

The rearrangement links TRBV27 to TRBJ2-1, with 9 bases matching TRBD1. The V gene's germline CDR1 is MNHEY and CDR2 SMNVEV (reference sequence). This CDR3 has 15 amino acids. With 6 bases clipped from V and 5 bases from J, the junction kept 8 bases outside the gene matches. The CDR3 DNA sequence: TGTGCCAGCAGGACATACAGGGGGCAAAACAATGAGCAGTTCTTC. This codes for CASRTYRGQNNEQFF.

The CDR3 sequence: CASSLHLATNSYEQYF. The CDR3 DNA reads TGCGCCAGCAGCTTGCATCTAGCGACAAACTCCTACGAGCAGTACTTC. The chain uses TRBV5-1 and TRBJ2-7, with a tentative D call TRBD2 (6 bases). The CDR3 length is 16 residues. V gave up 1 base and J gave up 0 bases, with 14 bases separating them. Germline-derived CDR1 and CDR2 are SGHRS and YFSETQ.

This clone turned up a few times. The chain is built from TRBV5-8 and TRBJ2-2; D perhaps matches TRBD2 (5 bases). The CDR3 is made up of 18 amino acids. The germline gives CDR1 SGHTS, CDR2 YDEGEE. Trimming removed 5 bases at V and 4 bases at J, with 24 bases between. CDR3 loop: CASSYPLRGTAFTGELFF. Here the CDR3 DNA reads TGTGCCAGCAGTTATCCCCTCCGGGGAACAGCCTTCACCGGGGAGCTGTTTTTT. Drawing the rest from reference TRBV5-8 and TRBJ2-2, the complete variable domain is EAGVTQSPTHLIKTRGQQATLRCSPISGHTSVYWYQQALGLGLQFLLWYDEGEERNRGNFPPRFSGRQFPNYSSELNVNALELEDSALYLCASSYPLRGTAFTGELFFGEGSRLTVL.

The chain is built from TRBV19 and TRBJ1-1; weak D call: TRBD1 (5 bases). The CDR3 length is 13 residues. The germline V gene has CDR1 LNHDA and CDR2 SQIVND (reference sequence). V was trimmed by 9 bases and J by 7 bases, leaving 18 bases between them. CDR3 residues: CASLPSGVNEAFF. In DNA, the CDR3 is TGTGCCAGCCTCCCCTCGGGGGTAAATGAAGCTTTCTTT.

The chain is built from TRBV7-2 and TRBJ2-7; TRBD1 matches 7 bases. Germline loops: CDR1 SGHTA, CDR2 FQGNSA. The CDR3 has 15 residues. The trim removed 2 bases at V and 3 bases at J, leaving 7 bases unmatched. The CDR3 sequence: CASSLTPGQNYEQYF. CDR3 coding DNA: TGTGCCAGCAGCTTAACACCGGGACAGAACTACGAGCAGTACTTC.

The chain employs TRBV7-8 and TRBJ1-5, with D tentatively TRBD1 (5 bases). This CDR3 contains 17 residues. The germline V gene encodes CDR1 SGHVS and CDR2 FQNEAQ. V was trimmed by 1 base and J by 0 bases, leaving 13 bases between them. CDR3 nucleotide sequence: TGTGCCAGCAGCTTAGATCTTCGGACAATTAGCAATCAGCCCCAGCATTTT. This translates into CASSLDLRTISNQPQHF.